Listed below are T cell receptor beta chains from one sample, sequenced in a study of cytomegalovirus exposure and HLA in healthy donors. The assay was immunoSEQ multiplex PCR, and TCRdb's table has in-frame clones only and misses some. The sample lists over 150,000 clones, approximately 88% seen once, with more than 1% in the top ten. The sample taken for sequencing was PBMCs. Receptors originate from a boy aged 2-15 years in good health and CMV-seronegative. Both conserved end residues are part of each CDR3. A D gene is named only where the DNA matches it firmly. Size is stated for part of the rows, as once, few or many counts, or as a class when the clone is expanded.

j_gene | d_gene | abundance | v_gene | CDR3nt | CDR3aa
TRBJ1-6 | NA | NA | TRBV19 | TGTGCCAGTAGTATACGAGGGACAAGGGCACCCCTCCACTTT | CASSIRGTRAPLHF
TRBJ2-3 | NA | few | TRBV5-6 | TGTGCCAGCAGCTCCGTAGGGACTGTGGATACGCAGTATTTT | CASSSVGTVDTQYF
TRBJ2-1 | TRBD1 | NA | TRBV5-1 | TGCGCCAGCAGCTTGAGGGGTGGACAGGGCCTCGACGGTGAGCAGTTCTTC | CASSLRGGQGLDGEQFF
TRBJ1-2 | TRBD1 | NA | TRBV6-5 | TGTGCCAGCAGAATAGGACAGGGGGCGGTTGGCTACACCTTC | CASRIGQGAVGYTF
TRBJ1-2 | NA | NA | TRBV10-2 | TGCGCCAGCAGTGCTACTAACTATGGCTACACCTTC | CASSATNYGYTF
TRBJ2-5 | TRBD1 | NA | TRBV29-1 | TGCAGCGTTGAAGGGCGGACAGGGGGTGGGGAGACCCAGTACTTC | CSVEGRTGGGETQYF
TRBJ1-4 | TRBD1 | NA | TRBV12-5 | TGTGCTAGTGGTTCGGGGACAGGGTCTGAAAAACTGTTTTTT | CASGSGTGSEKLFF
TRBJ2-3 | TRBD2 | NA | TRBV4-1 | TGCGCCAGCAGCCAAGATGACCGGGGGGGCGTAGATACGCAGTATTTT | CASSQDDRGGVDTQYF
TRBJ2-3 | TRBD2 | NA | TRBV7-8 | TGTGCCAGCAGCCAAGGACTAGAGGGATACACAGATACGCAGTATTTT | CASSQGLEGYTDTQYF
TRBJ1-1 | NA | NA | TRBV6-6 | TGTGCCAGCCCTGAGAGGGAGGGCGGCACTGAAGCTTTCTTT | CASPEREGGTEAFF
TRBJ2-5 | NA | NA | TRBV7-9 | TGTGCCAGCAGCTTACCCCGACAGTACCAAGAGACCCAGTACTTC | CASSLPRQYQETQYF
TRBJ2-1 | NA | few | TRBV6-5 | TGTGCCAGCAGCGCGGGACAGCGATACAATGAGCAGTTCTTC | CASSAGQRYNEQFF
TRBJ2-7 | NA | NA | TRBV10-2 | TGCGCCAGCAGTGATACGGGAGAGGGGACCTACGAGCAGTACTTC | CASSDTGEGTYEQYF
TRBJ1-5 | NA | NA | TRBV14 | TGTGCCAGCAGCCAAAGCAGGGGCACTTCCAATCAGCCCCAGCATTTT | CASSQSRGTSNQPQHF
TRBJ2-5 | TRBD2 | NA | TRBV5-1 | TGCGCCAGCAGCTTAGGACTAGCGGGAGCGGAGACCCAGTACTTC | CASSLGLAGAETQYF
TRBJ2-2 | TRBD1 | NA | TRBV27 | TGTGCCAGCAGTTCACAGGGGTACACCGGGGAGCTGTTTTTT | CASSSQGYTGELFF
TRBJ2-2 | NA | NA | TRBV27 | TGTGCCAGCAGTTTTGACGACACGAACACCGGGGAGCTGTTTTTT | CASSFDDTNTGELFF
TRBJ1-1 | TRBD1 | NA | TRBV19 | TGTGCCAGTAGACGACAGGGGTTTGGCACTGAAGCTTTCTTT | CASRRQGFGTEAFF
TRBJ1-1 | TRBD1 | NA | TRBV6-5 | TGTGCCAGCAGTTACAGCGGGACAGGGGACACTGAAGCTTTCTTT | CASSYSGTGDTEAFF
TRBJ2-1 | TRBD1 | NA | TRBV9 | TGTGCCAGCAGCGTCGCGGGACAGGGAACCCCTACCGATGAGCAGTTCTTC | CASSVAGQGTPTDEQFF
TRBJ2-7 | NA | once | TRBV6-6 | TGTGCCAGCAGTTACCCGAAGGACAGGTGGGGGGACGAGCAGTACTTC | CASSYPKDRWGDEQYF
TRBJ1-1 | TRBD1 | once | TRBV6-5 | TGTGCCAGCAGGCCGGGACAGTTTATGAACACTGAAGCTTTCTTT | CASRPGQFMNTEAFF
TRBJ2-3 | NA | NA | TRBV2 | TGTGCCAGCAGCCAACGACATGATCCTTCAGATACGCAGTATTTT | CASSQRHDPSDTQYF
TRBJ1-2 | NA | NA | TRBV6-1 | TGTGCCAGCAGGATGGGGGGAGGCTACACCTTC | CASRMGGGYTF
TRBJ1-1 | TRBD1 | NA | TRBV5-4 | TGTGCCAGCAGCTTGGGACAGGGGGCGAGCACTGAAGCTTTCTTT | CASSLGQGASTEAFF
TRBJ2-5 | NA | few | TRBV6-1 | TGTGCCAGCAGCTCCAGGGTCCAAGAGACCCAGTACTTC | CASSSRVQETQYF
TRBJ2-3 | NA | NA | TRBV7-9 | TGTGCCAGCAGCTTAGGGGGCAGGGGGGCAGGTCGGTCGGATACGCAGTATTTT | CASSLGGRGAGRSDTQYF
TRBJ2-1 | NA | few | TRBV19 | TGTGCCAGTAGTCCCTGGGCGGGGGCCGAAAATGAGCAGTTCTTC | CASSPWAGAENEQFF
TRBJ1-2 | NA | NA | TRBV15 | TGTGCCACCAGCGGTAAACCTTGGACAGATAACTATGGCTACACCTTC | CATSGKPWTDNYGYTF
TRBJ1-2 | TRBD1 | NA | TRBV7-9 | TGTGCCAGCAGCTTAGAGGACAGGGTCGATGGCTACACCTTC | CASSLEDRVDGYTF
TRBJ2-3 | TRBD2 | NA | TRBV7-9 | TGTGCCAGCAGCTCAAACAAGCGGGGGGGCGGCACAGATACGCAGTATTTT | CASSSNKRGGGTDTQYF
TRBJ2-7 | TRBD1 | NA | TRBV6-5 | TGTGCCAGCAAAAAACAGGGGGCCGGTATCTACGAGCAGTACTTC | CASKKQGAGIYEQYF
TRBJ1-1 | TRBD1 | few | TRBV27 | TGTGCCAGCAGTCCCCGACAGGGGTCCACTGAAGCTTTCTTT | CASSPRQGSTEAFF
TRBJ1-1 | NA | NA | TRBV14 | TGTGCCAGCAGCTTTAGGGGGGGACGCACTGAAGCTTTCTTT | CASSFRGGRTEAFF
TRBJ2-2 | TRBD1 | NA | TRBV5-1 | TGCGCCAGCAGCCCCGGGACAGGGGGTCACGGGGAGCTGTTTTTT | CASSPGTGGHGELFF
TRBJ2-5 | NA | NA | TRBV11-2 | TGTGCCAGCAGCTCCCACAGGGTCCAGGAGACCCAGTACTTC | CASSSHRVQETQYF
TRBJ1-2 | NA | NA | TRBV30 | TGTGCCTGGAGTAGGACAGCGCTGCTTAATGGCTACACCTTC | CAWSRTALLNGYTF
TRBJ2-1 | TRBD2 | NA | TRBV18 | TGTGCCAGCTCACCCTTTAGCGGGAGTAGTGAGCAGTTCTTC | CASSPFSGSSEQFF
TRBJ2-1 | TRBD2 | NA | TRBV9 | TGTGCCAGCAGCGTAGGGTCTAGCGGGATGAATGAGCAGTTCTTC | CASSVGSSGMNEQFF
TRBJ2-7 | NA | NA | TRBV4-1 | TGCGCCAGCAGCCGATTTAGCGGTGCCCTCCCCTACGAGCAGTACTTC | CASSRFSGALPYEQYF
TRBJ1-2 | NA | NA | TRBV5-4 | TGTGCCAGCAGCCGGGGGGGAGATAAAGGCTACACCTTC | CASSRGGDKGYTF
TRBJ2-1 | TRBD1 | NA | TRBV13 | TGTGCCAGCAGCGGGACAGGGAATGAGCAGTTCTTC | CASSGTGNEQFF
TRBJ2-1 | TRBD1 | NA | TRBV27 | TGTGCCAGCAGGTGGCAGGGGGCCAACAATGAGCAGTTCTTC | CASRWQGANNEQFF
TRBJ2-5 | NA | NA | TRBV20-1 | TGCAGTGCTAGACTTCTGGAGACCCAGTACTTC | CSARLLETQYF
TRBJ1-2 | TRBD1 | few | TRBV30 | TGTGCCTGGGGAGGGACCCGGGGGATCGGGGACAGGGTATACTATGGCTACACCTTC | CAWGGTRGIGDRVYYGYTF
TRBJ2-1 | NA | NA | TRBV9 | TGTGCCAGCAGCCCCTGGGGAGTGAATGAGCAGTTCTTC | CASSPWGVNEQFF
TRBJ2-1 | NA | few | TRBV5-1 | TGCGCCAGCAGCTTGGTCACAAGCAATGAGCAGTTCTTC | CASSLVTSNEQFF
TRBJ1-1 | NA | NA | TRBV12-5 | TGTGCTAGTGAACTTTCGTCGAACACTGAAGCTTTCTTT | CASELSSNTEAFF
TRBJ1-2 | NA | NA | TRBV4-1 | TGCGCCAGCAGCCAAGGAGGCGGCTATGGCTACACCTTC | CASSQGGGYGYTF
TRBJ1-1 | TRBD1 | NA | TRBV7-6 | TGTGCCAGCAGCCCACGACAGGGAACTGAAGCTTTCTTT | CASSPRQGTEAFF
TRBJ2-2 | TRBD1 | NA | TRBV5-1 | TGCGCCAGCAGCAAATGGACAGGGCTAAACACCGGGGAGCTGTTTTTT | CASSKWTGLNTGELFF
TRBJ2-3 | NA | NA | TRBV11-2 | TGTGCCAGCAGCTCCTCCCCCTGGACACTCGCAGATACGCAGTATTTT | CASSSSPWTLADTQYF
TRBJ2-7 | NA | NA | TRBV6-5 | TGTGCCAGCAGCTCGGGACTTTACGAGCAGTACTTC | CASSSGLYEQYF
TRBJ1-1 | TRBD1 | NA | TRBV19 | TGTGCCAGTAGTATAGTGACAGGGGGGGACACTGAAGCTTTCTTT | CASSIVTGGDTEAFF
TRBJ2-3 | TRBD1 | NA | TRBV7-9 | TGTGCCAGCGGACAGGGAACAGATACGCAGTATTTT | CASGQGTDTQYF
TRBJ2-3 | TRBD2 | NA | TRBV5-6 | TGTGCCAGCAGCCCCCGGCTAGCGGGGGGGCCCACGCAGTATTTT | CASSPRLAGGPTQYF
TRBJ1-1 | NA | few | TRBV5-4 | TGTGCCAGCAGCTTAACACGTAACACTGAAGCTTTCTTT | CASSLTRNTEAFF
TRBJ2-1 | NA | NA | TRBV7-9 | TGTGCCAGCAGCACTTCGGAGGGGAACTACAATGAGCAGTTCTTC | CASSTSEGNYNEQFF
TRBJ2-5 | NA | NA | TRBV7-9 | TGTGCCAGCAGCCCCTGGGGCGGAGGGGTGGAGACCCAGTACTTC | CASSPWGGGVETQYF
TRBJ1-2 | NA | once | TRBV7-2 | TGTGCCAGCAGCCCAACGACAGGCCAGGGCTATGGCTACACCTTC | CASSPTTGQGYGYTF